Listed below are T cell receptor beta chains from one sample, sequenced in a study of T cell responses to AZD1222 COVID-19 vaccine. Sequencing used immunoSEQ multiplex PCR; TCRdb keeps in-frame clones, though not all of them. The sample yields over 85,000 clones, around 93% seen once. Material: peripheral blood, obtained on day 0 of AZD1222 vaccination. These receptors were obtained from an adult in good health. The CDR3 runs from the conserved cysteine through the conserved F or W. A D gene is named only where the DNA matches it firmly. Clone size is shown for a subset of rows, as once, few, many or a class of expanded clone.

J | D | V | size | DNA | CDR3
TRBJ1-2 | - | TRBV7-9 | - | TGTGCCAGCAGCTTAGGGGACAACTATGGCTACACCTTC | CASSLGDNYGYTF
TRBJ2-3 | TRBD2 | TRBV4-1 | once | TGCGCCAGCAGCCAAATAGCGGGGGGGGTAGATACGCAGTATTTT | CASSQIAGGVDTQYF
TRBJ2-2 | TRBD2 | TRBV28 | - | TGTGCCAGCGGAAGACTAGCGGGGAACACCGGGGAGCTGTTTTTT | CASGRLAGNTGELFF
TRBJ1-2 | - | TRBV3-1/TRBV3-2 | - | TGTGCCAGCAGAGACAAGACTCCCAATCCGGGACGGGGAAACTATGGCTACACCTTC | CASRDKTPNPGRGNYGYTF
TRBJ1-1 | - | TRBV4-1 | - | TGCGCCAGCAGCCATCGAACAGCGAACACTGAAGCTTTCTTT | CASSHRTANTEAFF
TRBJ2-2 | TRBD2 | TRBV5-1 | - | TGCGCCAGCAGCGCAAATCCGGGACTAGCGGGCAACGGGGAGCTGTTTTTT | CASSANPGLAGNGELFF
TRBJ2-1 | - | TRBV6-5 | - | TGTGCCAGCAGCCGGACAGCCCCCTACAATGAGCAGTTCTTC | CASSRTAPYNEQFF
TRBJ2-7 | - | TRBV5-1 | - | TGCGCCAGCAGCTTGGGGGGATTAAGGGCTGACGAGCAGTACTTC | CASSLGGLRADEQYF
TRBJ2-5 | TRBD2 | TRBV28 | - | TGTGCCAGCAGTTCCCTAGCGGGTCGGACCCAGTACTTC | CASSSLAGRTQYF
TRBJ2-7 | TRBD2 | TRBV11-2 | - | TGTGCCAGCAGCTTAGGAGGGACTAACTCCTACGAGCAGTACTTC | CASSLGGTNSYEQYF
TRBJ1-1 | - | TRBV11-1 | once | TGTGCCAGCAGCTCCCCGGGGAGGTACTTTACTGAAGCTTTCTTT | CASSSPGRYFTEAFF
TRBJ1-5 | - | TRBV5-6 | once | TGTGCCAGCAGCTTGGGGACTCAATCCCACCAGCCCCAGCATTTT | CASSLGTQSHQPQHF
TRBJ1-1 | - | TRBV11-3 | - | TGTGCCAGCCAACAGGGTTTTGCGTACACTGAAGCTTTCTTT | CASQQGFAYTEAFF
TRBJ2-7 | - | TRBV11-2 | - | TGTGCCAGCAGCTTAGGCGGTGGACGTCACCCCAACTACGAGCAGTACTTC | CASSLGGGRHPNYEQYF
TRBJ2-7 | TRBD1 | TRBV18 | - | TGTGCCAGCTCCGGGACAGGGTCCTACGAGCAGTACTTC | CASSGTGSYEQYF
TRBJ2-7 | - | TRBV5-5 | - | TGTGCCAGCAGCTTGGGGGCAGGCGGATACGAGCAGTACTTC | CASSLGAGGYEQYF
TRBJ1-1 | - | TRBV19 | - | TGTGCCAGTAGTATTACATTGAACACTGAAGCTTTCTTT | CASSITLNTEAFF
TRBJ1-1 | TRBD1 | TRBV19 | once | TGTGCCAGTAGTATAGAACAGGGGAGCACTGAAGCTTTCTTT | CASSIEQGSTEAFF
TRBJ1-6 | - | TRBV7-2 | - | TGTGCCAGCAGCTCGACAGGTTATAATTCACCCCTCCACTTT | CASSSTGYNSPLHF
TRBJ1-1 | - | TRBV5-1 | - | TGCGCCAGCAGCTTGTCCGGGCTGAACACTGAAGCTTTCTTT | CASSLSGLNTEAFF
TRBJ1-1 | - | TRBV28 | - | TGTGCCAGCAGGATCTGGCAGACGGGCGCTGAAGCTTTCTTT | CASRIWQTGAEAFF
TRBJ1-5 | - | TRBV28 | - | TGTGCCAGCATCCCCCTTGGGTTGGCTCAGCCCCAGCATTTT | CASIPLGLAQPQHF
TRBJ2-5 | - | TRBV10-1 | - | TGCGCCAGCAGTGGGGGCCTAGAAGAGACCCAGTACTTC | CASSGGLEETQYF
TRBJ1-2 | - | TRBV5-5 | - | TGTGCCAGCAGCGTCCAGGGTGGGGGCTACACCTTC | CASSVQGGGYTF
TRBJ2-7 | TRBD2 | TRBV27 | - | TGTGCCAGCAGTCCCCGAGGCGGGGGATACGAGCAGTACTTC | CASSPRGGGYEQYF
TRBJ2-7 | TRBD1 | TRBV11-2 | once | TGTGCCAGCAGCTTAACAGGGGTGACCTACGAGCAGTACTTC | CASSLTGVTYEQYF
TRBJ1-5 | - | TRBV6-5 | - | TGTGCCAGCTCGGCCGGGGGACCAAATCAGCCCCAGCATTTT | CASSAGGPNQPQHF
TRBJ1-3 | - | TRBV19 | - | TGTGCCAGTAGTGGGGCCGCTATCTCTGGAAACACCATATATTTT | CASSGAAISGNTIYF
TRBJ1-6 | - | TRBV5-1 | once | TGCGCCAGCAGCTTGGACAGTAATTCACCCCTCCACTTT | CASSLDSNSPLHF
TRBJ2-7 | - | TRBV7-6 | once | TGTGCCAGCAGCCCCAAGAGGGGATCCTACTACGAGCAGTACTTC | CASSPKRGSYYEQYF
TRBJ1-1 | - | TRBV30 | few | TGTGCCTGGAAAGAGGCAGGGCACACTGAAGCTTTCTTT | CAWKEAGHTEAFF
TRBJ2-1 | - | TRBV10-3 | - | TGTGCCATCAGTGAGTCGAACGGGGTATACAATGAGCAGTTCTTC | CAISESNGVYNEQFF
TRBJ2-7 | TRBD2 | TRBV18 | once | TGTGCCAGCTCACAAGCGGGGGGCACCTACGAGCAGTACTTC | CASSQAGGTYEQYF
TRBJ1-5 | TRBD1 | TRBV20-1 | - | TGCAGTGCTAGTAGCTGGGACAGGGGAAATCAGCCCCAGCATTTT | CSASSWDRGNQPQHF
TRBJ1-2 | - | TRBV7-9 | - | TGTGCCAGCAGCCGAGGCGGCAGGGACTATGGCTACACCTTC | CASSRGGRDYGYTF
TRBJ1-1 | - | TRBV28 | - | TGTGCTATCACGAAGGGGATCGGCACTGAAGCTTTCTTT | CAITKGIGTEAFF
TRBJ1-5 | TRBD1 | TRBV12-3/TRBV12-4 | - | TGTGCCAGCAGTACAGGGGGTATCCAGCCCCAGCATTTT | CASSTGGIQPQHF
TRBJ1-2 | - | TRBV3-1/TRBV3-2 | - | TGTGCCAGCAGCCAAGTGGAGACCTACTATGGCTACACCTTC | CASSQVETYYGYTF
TRBJ1-1 | TRBD1 | TRBV29-1 | - | TGCAGCGTTGAGGGGACAGGCCCTGAAGCTTTCTTT | CSVEGTGPEAFF
TRBJ2-5 | - | TRBV28 | - | TGTGCCAGCAGTTTACACCCCCCTGGGGGCCAGTACTTC | CASSLHPPGGQYF
TRBJ1-2 | - | TRBV30 | many | TGTGCCTGGAGTGACGACAGTAACTATGGCTACACCTTC | CAWSDDSNYGYTF
TRBJ1-1 | - | TRBV11-2 | - | TGTGCCAGCAGCCGGGGTCGTACTGAAGCTTTCTTT | CASSRGRTEAFF
TRBJ2-1 | - | TRBV30 | - | TGTGCCTGGTCCACAGAGGCTTACAATGAGCAGTTCTTC | CAWSTEAYNEQFF
TRBJ1-1 | - | TRBV25-1 | - | TGTGCCAGCAGTGAAAGACGGAAGGGGGGCACTGAAGCTTTCTTT | CASSERRKGGTEAFF